In its sample, the clone carrying this T cell receptor (beta chain) was seen a few times. This sample is drawn from a study of blood T cells in healthy people across ages. The CDR3 spans 16 residues. With 3 bases removed from V and 3 bases from J, the gap between germline ends came to 15 bases. Germline V gene data show CDR1 as LGHNT and CDR2 as FRNRAP. For the second PCR, which ran for 7 to 11 cycles, a sample-barcoded 5' primer and a J-beta primer mix were used. TCRdb fed the 5' RACE reads into MiXCR, producing one record per CDR3 protein. The repertoire has about 840,000 distinct CDR3 sequences, 25% to 30% of them found once; the top ten carry roughly 10%. Separately, the same data were catalogued under a study of T cells of mothers and their children. As that report states: Related mother-child pairs shared marginally more repertoire than unrelated pairs, though not significantly.

Sample: blood. This chain joins TRBV12-5 and TRBJ1-5; D is perhaps TRBD1 (5 bases). The sequence was obtained from a woman between 40 and 50 years old in good health. As DNA, the CDR3 is TGTGCTAGTGGTTTCCCCTGGGGCGACGTCAATCAGCCCCAGCATTTT. This sequence encodes CASGFPWGDVNQPQHF.